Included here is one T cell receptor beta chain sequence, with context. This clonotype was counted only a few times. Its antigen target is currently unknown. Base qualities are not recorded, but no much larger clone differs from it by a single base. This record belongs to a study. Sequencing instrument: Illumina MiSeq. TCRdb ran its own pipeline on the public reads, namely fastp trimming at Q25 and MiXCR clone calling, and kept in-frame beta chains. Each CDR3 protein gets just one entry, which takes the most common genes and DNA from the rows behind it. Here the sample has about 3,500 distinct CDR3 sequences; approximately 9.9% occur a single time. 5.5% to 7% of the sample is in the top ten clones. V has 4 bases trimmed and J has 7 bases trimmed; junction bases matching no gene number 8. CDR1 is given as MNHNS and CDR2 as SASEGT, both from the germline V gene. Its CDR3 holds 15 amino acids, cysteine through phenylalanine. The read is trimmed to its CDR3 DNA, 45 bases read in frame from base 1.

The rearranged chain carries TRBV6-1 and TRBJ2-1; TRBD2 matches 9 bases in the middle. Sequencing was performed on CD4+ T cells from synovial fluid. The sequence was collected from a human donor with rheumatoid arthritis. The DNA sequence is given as TGTGCCAGCAGTGGGGCTAGCGGGATCAAAAATGAGCAGTTCTTC. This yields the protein CASSGASGIKNEQFF.